The 15 T cell receptor beta chains reported below all come from one sample, sequenced in a study of blood T cell repertoires in COVID-19 (dated by TCRdb to 2018 to 2021). Libraries were constructed by the immunoSEQ multiplex PCR assay. Sourced from immuneACCESS, this table was stored by TCRdb with only in-frame sequences that have V and J called. A share of the clones is absent; for the studies checked, an unresolved V gene accounts for under half, and the remainder has no known explanation. Counted in this sample were some 220,000 clones; around 80% of them appeared once. In total, the top ten clones hold 5.1% of the sample. Sequenced: peripheral blood. The receptors stem from a woman aged 60-70 years who had recovered from COVID-19.

The V call is TRBV19, the J call TRBJ1-5; D is uncertain. This CDR3 is built from 17 residues. The V end was cut by 7 bases, the J end by 0 bases, with 19 bases between. The V gene's germline CDR1 is LNHDA and CDR2 SQIVND (reference sequence). CDR3 sequence: CASTRLEAPYSNQPQHF. The CDR3 nucleotides are TGTGCCAGTACTCGCTTAGAGGCACCCTATAGCAATCAGCCCCAGCATTTT. The whole variable domain, filled in from reference TRBV19 and TRBJ1-5, reads DGGITQSPKYLFRKEGQNVTLSCEQNLNHDAMYWYRQDPGQGLRLIYYSQIVNDFQKGDIAEGYSVSREKKESFPLTVTSAQKNPTAFYLCASTRLEAPYSNQPQHFGDGTRLSIL.

V gene TRBV27 combines with J gene TRBJ1-1; D perhaps matches TRBD1 (6 bases). This CDR3 has 16 residues. Trimming removed 4 bases from V and 1 base from J, with 16 bases in between. Germline V gene lookup returns CDR1 MNHEY and CDR2 SMNVEV (reference sequence). For the CDR3, the DNA is TGTGCCAGCAGTTCCACACAGGGCTTTGAGAACACTGAAGCTTTCTTT. It yields the protein CASSSTQGFENTEAFF.

This chain uses TRBV2 with TRBJ2-2; TRBD1 agrees at 7 bases. There are 13 residues in the CDR3. J gave up 6 bases and V 4 bases, and 2 bases lay outside the gene matches. Germline loops: CDR1 SNHLY, CDR2 FYNNEI. This CDR3 reads CASSVQGAGELFF. CDR3 nucleotides: TGTGCCAGCAGTGTGCAGGGGGCCGGGGAGCTGTTTTTT.

The chain carries TRBV5-1 and TRBJ2-1; 11 bases fit TRBD2. The junction had 2 bases not matched to a gene; V was cut back by 4 bases and J by 5 bases. The germline CDR1 and CDR2 sequences are SGHRS and YFSETQ. This CDR3 has 14 amino acids. The CDR3: CASSPTSGDNEQFF. The CDR3 region has the DNA TGCGCCAGCAGCCCGACTAGCGGGGACAATGAGCAGTTCTTC.

CDR3 sequence reads: CASSQVASNQPQHF. As DNA, the CDR3 is TGTGCCAGCAGCCAAGTGGCCAGCAATCAGCCCCAGCATTTT. The V gene is TRBV3-1 (or the pseudogene TRBV3-2), the J gene TRBJ1-5; D not certain. This CDR3 is built from 14 residues. Germline assignment: CDR1 LGHDT and CDR2 YNNKEL (reference sequence). Trimming removed 1 base at V and 1 base at J, with 5 bases between.

The sample holds many counts of this clone. This CDR3 is CAEGQGAFGDEQYF. The CDR3 DNA reads as TGTGCCGAGGGACAGGGGGCGTTCGGGGACGAGCAGTACTTC. This chain joins TRBV24-1 and TRBJ2-7; 12 bases align to TRBD1. Germline loops: CDR1 KGHDR, CDR2 SFDVKD. The CDR3 has 14 amino acids. V was pared by 12 bases and J by 5 bases, with 10 bases of the junction left unmatched.

The V and J genes are TRBV4-1 and TRBJ1-5, with 9 bases identical to TRBD1. The CDR3 sequence is 16 residues long. Germline V gives CDR1 MGHRA, CDR2 YSYEKL. V gave up 2 bases and J gave up 3 bases; unmatched junction bases: 5. The DNA of the CDR3 is TGCGCCAGCAGCCAAACCGGGACAGGGAACAATCAGCCCCAGCATTTT. This sequence encodes CASSQTGTGNNQPQHF.

The rearrangement links TRBV5-1 to TRBJ2-3, with D possibly TRBD1 on 6 matching bases. The length of the CDR3 is 17 residues. Looked up from germline, CDR1 is SGHRS and CDR2 is YFSETQ. The V end lost 3 bases, the J end lost 2 bases, and 19 bases lay between the germline ends. The CDR3 reads CASSSANYREHTDTQYF. The CDR3 DNA sequence: TGCGCCAGCAGCTCGGCAAACTACAGGGAACACACAGATACGCAGTATTTT. Together with reference TRBV5-1 and TRBJ2-3, the CDR3 gives the full variable domain: KAGVTQTPRYLIKTRGQQVTLSCSPISGHRSVSWYQQTPGQGLQFLFEYFSETQRNKGNFPGRFSGRQFSNSRSEMNVSTLELGDSALYLCASSSANYREHTDTQYFGPGTRLTVL.

CDR3 loop: CASSSNSGGAREETQYF. The CDR3 DNA reads as TGTGCCAGCAGCTCAAATAGCGGGGGGGCGCGGGAAGAGACCCAGTACTTC. The chain combines TRBV7-9 with TRBJ2-5, with 11 positions matching TRBD2. Unmatched junction bases numbered 10, after V lost 4 bases and J lost 3 bases. This CDR3 contains 17 residues. Germline V lookup: CDR1 SEHNR, CDR2 FQNEAQ (reference sequence).

The chain joins TRBV12-3 or TRBV12-4 to TRBJ2-5; no clear D. The CDR3 totals 12 residues. V was clipped by 5 bases and J by 2 bases, with 6 bases between them. CDR3 region: CASSTDQETQYF. For the CDR3, the DNA is TGTGCCAGCAGTACAGATCAAGAGACCCAGTACTTC.

The chain carries TRBV18 and TRBJ1-2, with TRBD1 matching 8 bases. V was pared by 2 bases and J by 6 bases, with 5 bases of the junction left unmatched. The CDR3 sequence is 14 residues long. Germline-derived CDR1 and CDR2 are KGHSH and LQKENI. CDR3 DNA sequence: TGTGCCAGCTCACCAGGCAGGGGGCACGATGGCTACACCTTC. It encodes CASSPGRGHDGYTF.

The V and J genes are TRBV15 and TRBJ1-1, with 7 nucleotides matching TRBD1. The CDR3 covers 15 residues. V shed 5 bases and J 2 bases; nucleotides not matched to a gene: 8. In germline, CDR1 is LNHNV, CDR2 YYDKDF (reference sequence). The chain's CDR3 is CATSGRQGINTEAFF. The CDR3 DNA follows: TGTGCCACCAGCGGAAGACAGGGTATCAACACTGAAGCTTTCTTT.

The rearrangement joins TRBV27 to TRBJ1-6; possible D gene TRBD1, 6 bases. CDR3 length: 19 residues. Germline CDR1 is MNHEY and CDR2 is SMNVEV (reference sequence). V lost 5 bases to trimming and J lost 4 bases, with 24 bases between them. CDR3 nucleotides: TGTGCCAGCAGTACACAGGACAGAAACGAGCCCTTTTATAATTCACCCCTCCACTTT. Amino acid sequence: CASSTQDRNEPFYNSPLHF.

This clone has only one observation. The J gene is TRBJ2-1, the V gene TRBV27; 11 bases are shared with TRBD2. Germline CDR1 reads MNHEY; CDR2 reads SMNVEV (reference sequence). The CDR3 loop spans 15 amino acids. Germline trimming cut 7 bases from V and 5 bases from J; bases unmatched to any gene: 7. The CDR3 loop is CASTHGTSGNNEQFF. Here the CDR3 DNA reads TGTGCCAGCACCCACGGGACTAGCGGAAACAATGAGCAGTTCTTC.

V gene TRBV5-6 combines with J gene TRBJ2-1; 13 bases map to TRBD2. CDR3 length equals 16 residues. V was clipped by 3 bases and J by 5 bases; unmatched bases: 5. The germline CDR1 and CDR2 sequences are SGHDT and YYEEEE. The CDR3 nucleotides read TGTGCCAGCAGCTGGACTAGCGGGGGCAGGCACAATGAGCAGTTCTTC. It codes for CASSWTSGGRHNEQFF.